This T cell receptor (beta chain) derives from a study of T cell clonotyping in hematopoietic cell transplantation. The wider study: Pretransplant recipient samples were taken after cytoreduction. Whole-study findings and limits: At the given depth, recipient repertoires were over 95% de novo clonotypes.

Generated by immunoSEQ multiplex PCR, the TCRdb table keeps only in-frame clones and is missing some. The sample yields about 43,000 clones, 85% seen once. The time point was: recipient sample about 28 days before transplant, after cytoreduction. A remark on this clone: As yet, its antigen is unknown.

Germline V CDR1 and CDR2: MDHEN, SYDVKM. The CDR3 totals 15 residues. V lost 0 bases to trimming and J lost 2 bases, with 10 bases between them. The sample was peripheral blood mononuclear cells, taken before stem cell transplant. This sequence was found in a man aged 55 to 70 with acute myeloid leukemia. Some clones in this sample may be carry-over from other donors' samples. The V gene is TRBV28, the J gene TRBJ2-5, with D maybe TRBD2 (6 bases). CDR3 bases: TGTGCCAGCAGTTTATGGGGTCGGGGGCAAGAGACCCAGTACTTC. It translates to CASSLWGRGQETQYF.